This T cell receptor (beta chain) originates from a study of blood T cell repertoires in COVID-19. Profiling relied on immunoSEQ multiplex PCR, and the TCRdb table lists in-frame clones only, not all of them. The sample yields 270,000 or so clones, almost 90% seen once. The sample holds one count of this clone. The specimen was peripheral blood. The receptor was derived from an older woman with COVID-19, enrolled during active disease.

The CDR3: CASSYSSRLAGFGEQFF. The CDR3 DNA follows: TGTGCCAGCAGTTACTCATCGCGACTAGCGGGGTTTGGTGAGCAGTTCTTC. The V call is TRBV6-2 or TRBV6-3, the J call TRBJ2-1; 11 bases are a match to TRBD2. The CDR3 totals 17 residues. Losses at the gene ends were 0 bases for V and 9 bases for J; bases not matched to a gene: 10. In germline, CDR1 is MNHEY, CDR2 SVGEGT.